A single sample gave rise to the 8 T cell receptor beta chains below, sequenced in a study of blood T cell repertoires in COVID-19. The data were produced by immunoSEQ multiplex PCR, yet TCRdb's version contains in-frame clones alone and is incomplete. Here the sample spans 150,000 to 200,000 clones, 70% to 85% being singletons. The material sequenced was PBMCs or T cells enriched from blood (not recorded which). The receptor source for this set is a woman in her fifties or sixties with acute COVID-19.

The chain has TRBV14 and TRBJ1-1; 7 nucleotides match TRBD1. Per germline, CDR1 SGHDN and CDR2 FVKESK. The CDR3 covers 18 residues. The V and J ends lost 2 bases and 2 bases, in that order; junction bases with no gene match: 14. The CDR3 DNA reads as TGTGCCAGCAGCCAACAAAACCCCTGGGGGACAGTCAACACTGAAGCTTTCTTT. Protein product: CASSQQNPWGTVNTEAFF. Full variable domain (rest looked up from reference TRBV14 and TRBJ1-1): EAGVTQFPSHSVIEKGQTVTLRCDPISGHDNLYWYRRVMGKEIKFLLHFVKESKQDESGMPNNRFLAERTGGTYSTLKVQPAELEDSGVYFCASSQQNPWGTVNTEAFFGQGTRLTVV.

The rearrangement links TRBV6-2 or TRBV6-3 to TRBJ1-5; D gene ambiguous. From germline, CDR1 is MNHEY and CDR2 SVGEGT. CDR3 length: 11 amino acids. Deletions cut 4 bases from V and 6 bases from J, with 4 bases between. In DNA, the CDR3 is TGTGCCAGCAGTTCGGGTCAGCCCCAGCATTTT. This sequence encodes CASSSGQPQHF.

This rearrangement joins TRBV28 to TRBJ1-6; 8 nucleotides match TRBD1. J was trimmed by 9 bases and V by 5 bases; bases with no gene match: 9. Germline CDR1 is MDHEN and CDR2 is SYDVKM. This CDR3 has 15 residues. The CDR3 coding sequence is TGTGCCAGCAGTACAGGACAGGGAAGGCTTTCACCCCTCCACTTT. Protein product: CASSTGQGRLSPLHF.

The V and J genes are TRBV28 and TRBJ1-3, with TRBD1 identical over 8 bases. This CDR3 region has 16 residues. The germline V gene encodes CDR1 MDHEN and CDR2 SYDVKM. V shed 5 bases, J shed 3 bases, and the junction held 9 bases outside the gene matches. CDR3 in amino acids: CASSPLQGAGGNTIYF. CDR3 nucleotide sequence: TGTGCCAGCAGTCCCCTCCAGGGGGCGGGTGGAAACACCATATATTTT.

The chain links TRBV4-3 to TRBJ1-2; a possible D gene is TRBD1 (6 bases). Germline V CDR1 and CDR2: LGHNA, YSLEER. This CDR3 has 16 amino acids. V lost 7 bases, J lost 7 bases, and 25 bases lay in between. DNA of the CDR3: TGCGCCAGCACTGCCGAGATCGGGGGGGCGTTTCGTGGCTACACCTTC. Translating it yields CASTAEIGGAFRGYTF.

The chain couples TRBV30 to TRBJ1-2; no clear D gene. V was clipped by 5 bases and J by 4 bases, with 11 bases between them. CDR3 length equals 12 residues. Germline values: CDR1 GTSNPN, CDR2 SVGIG (reference sequence). CDR3 region: CAWERVFYGYTF. CDR3 DNA: TGTGCCTGGGAGAGGGTCTTCTATGGCTACACCTTC.

In its sample, this clone was seen once. This chain links TRBV19 with TRBJ1-5; D might be TRBD1 (5 bases). The germline gives CDR1 LNHDA, CDR2 SQIVND (reference sequence). This CDR3 contains 13 residues. With 6 bases removed from V and 7 bases from J, the gap between germline ends came to 13 bases. The CDR3 reads CASSGRGGQPQHF. The CDR3 nucleotides read TGTGCCAGTAGCGGTAGGGGAGGCCAGCCCCAGCATTTT.

The CDR3 sequence is CASSPGENTEAFF. CDR3 DNA sequence: TGCGCCAGCAGCCCAGGGGAGAACACTGAAGCTTTCTTT. The V call is TRBV4-3, the J call TRBJ1-1, with D tentatively TRBD1 (6 bases). Looked up from germline, CDR1 is LGHNA and CDR2 is YSLEER. The ends were cut back, 4 bases at V and 1 base at J, with 7 bases in the middle. The CDR3 extends over 13 amino acids.